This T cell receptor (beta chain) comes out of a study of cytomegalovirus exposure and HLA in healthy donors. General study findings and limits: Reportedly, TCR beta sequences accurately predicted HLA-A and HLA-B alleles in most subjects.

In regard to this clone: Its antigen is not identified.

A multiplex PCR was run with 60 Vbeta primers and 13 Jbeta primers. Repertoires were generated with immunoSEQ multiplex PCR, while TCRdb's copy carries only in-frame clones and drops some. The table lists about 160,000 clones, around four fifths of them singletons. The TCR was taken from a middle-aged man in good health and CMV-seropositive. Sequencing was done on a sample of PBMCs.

The CDR3 sequence: CASSLGNIPGTNEKLFF. CDR3 bases: TGTGCCAGCAGCTTAGGGAATATACCAGGAACTAATGAAAAACTGTTTTTT. V and J are TRBV11-3 and TRBJ1-4, with D unresolved. CDR3 length: 17 amino acids. From germline, CDR1 is SGHNT and CDR2 YENEEA. Trimming removed 1 base at V and 1 base at J, with 13 bases between. Looking up the rest from reference TRBV11-3 and TRBJ1-4 gives the full variable domain: EAGVVQSPRYKIIEKKQPVAFWCNPISGHNTLYWYLQNLGQGPELLIRYENEEAVDDSQLPKDRFSAERLKGVDSTLKIQPAELGDSAVYLCASSLGNIPGTNEKLFFGSGTQLSVL.